The source of this T cell receptor (beta chain) is a study of T cells in Graves' hyperthyroidism and ophthalmopathy. As for the study in general: It was at initial diagnosis, before any treatment, that peripheral blood was collected. Study outcomes and limitations: Blood also carried most thyroid clonotypes expanded above 0.001.

It was RNA transcripts that yielded the amplified TCR beta CDR3 regions. During a first-round RT-PCR of the TCR CDR3, the HTBI primer set was used. Each CDR3 protein is one row after TCRdb ran MiXCR on the multiplex PCR reads. Of hundreds of thousands of distinct CDR3 sequences listed, roughly 16% are singletons. The germline V gene has CDR1 MGHRA and CDR2 YSYEKL. The CDR3 length is 16 residues. V lost 2 bases to trimming and J lost 2 bases; unmatched junction nucleotides: 5. At least ten counts were recorded for this clonotype. Its antigen remains unidentified. Sequencing input: blood. The source of this sequence is a woman younger than 45 with Graves' hyperthyroidism. The V gene is TRBV4-1, the J gene TRBJ2-7; 11 nucleotides match TRBD2. CDR3 DNA sequence: TGCGCCAGCAGCCAACCTATAGCGGGAGGGGCCTACGAGCAGTACTTC. Encoded protein: CASSQPIAGGAYEQYF.